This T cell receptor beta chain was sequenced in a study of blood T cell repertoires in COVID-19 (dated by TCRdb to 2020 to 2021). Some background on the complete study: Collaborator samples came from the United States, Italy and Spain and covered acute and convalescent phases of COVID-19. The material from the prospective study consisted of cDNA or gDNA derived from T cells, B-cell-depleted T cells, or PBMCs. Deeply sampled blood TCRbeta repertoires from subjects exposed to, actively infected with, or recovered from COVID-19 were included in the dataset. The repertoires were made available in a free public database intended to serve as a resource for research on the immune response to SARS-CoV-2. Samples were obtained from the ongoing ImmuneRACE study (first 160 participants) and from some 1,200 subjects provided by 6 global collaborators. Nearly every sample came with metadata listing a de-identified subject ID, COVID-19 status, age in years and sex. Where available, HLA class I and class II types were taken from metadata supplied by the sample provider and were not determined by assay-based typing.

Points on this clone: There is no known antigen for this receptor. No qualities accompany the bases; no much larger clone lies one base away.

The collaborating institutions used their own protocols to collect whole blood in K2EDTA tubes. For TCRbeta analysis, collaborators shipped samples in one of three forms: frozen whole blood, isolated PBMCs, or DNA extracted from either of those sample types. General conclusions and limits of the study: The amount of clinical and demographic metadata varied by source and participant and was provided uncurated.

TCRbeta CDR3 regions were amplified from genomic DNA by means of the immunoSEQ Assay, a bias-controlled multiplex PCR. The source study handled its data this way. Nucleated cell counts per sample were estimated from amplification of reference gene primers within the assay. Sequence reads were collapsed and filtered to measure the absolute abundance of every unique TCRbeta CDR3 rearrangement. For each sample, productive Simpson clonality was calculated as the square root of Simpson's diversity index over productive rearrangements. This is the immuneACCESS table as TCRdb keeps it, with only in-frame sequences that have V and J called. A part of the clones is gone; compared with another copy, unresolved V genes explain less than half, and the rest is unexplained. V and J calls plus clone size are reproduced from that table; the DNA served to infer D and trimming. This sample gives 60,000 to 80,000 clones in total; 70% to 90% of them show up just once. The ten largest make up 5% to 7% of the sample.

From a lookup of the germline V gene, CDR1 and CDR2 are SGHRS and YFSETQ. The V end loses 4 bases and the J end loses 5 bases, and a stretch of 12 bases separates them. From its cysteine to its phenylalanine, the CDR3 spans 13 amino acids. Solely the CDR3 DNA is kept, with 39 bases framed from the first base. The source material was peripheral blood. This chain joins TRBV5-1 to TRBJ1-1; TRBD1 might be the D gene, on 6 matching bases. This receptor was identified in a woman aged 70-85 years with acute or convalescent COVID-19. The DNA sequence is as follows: TGCGCCAGCAGCGGCACAGGGCTAACTGAAGCTTTCTTT. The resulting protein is CASSGTGLTEAFF. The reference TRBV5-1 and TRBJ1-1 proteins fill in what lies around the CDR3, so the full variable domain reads KAGVTQTPRYLIKTRGQQVTLSCSPISGHRSVSWYQQTPGQGLQFLFEYFSETQRNKGNFPGRFSGRQFSNSRSEMNVSTLELGDSALYLCASSGTGLTEAFFGQGTRLTVV.